The 4 T cell receptor beta chains listed next were all sequenced from one sample in a study of T cells in Graves' hyperthyroidism and ophthalmopathy. The source material, RNA transcripts, was used to amplify TCR beta CDR3 regions. The TCR CDR3 first-round RT-PCR relied on the HTBI primer set. TCRdb recomputed calls from the multiplex PCR reads with MiXCR, one row per CDR3 protein. Of 450,000 to 600,000 distinct CDR3 sequences listed, 20% are singletons. Sequencing input: blood. These TCRs come from a man aged 35-49 years with Graves' ophthalmopathy.

The rearrangement uses TRBV20-1 and TRBJ2-5, with 7 bases fitting TRBD2. The CDR3 has 12 residues. After removal of 6 bases from V and 5 bases from J, the junction contained 6 bases not matched to a gene. Germline-derived CDR1 and CDR2 are DFQATT and SNEGSKA (reference sequence). CDR3 sequence: CSADVTSETQYF. Here the CDR3 DNA reads TGCAGTGCCGACGTGACTAGCGAGACCCAGTACTTC.

The sample holds a few counts of this clonotype. The chain is built from TRBV9 and TRBJ1-6; a possible D gene is TRBD1 (5 bases). The CDR3 loop spans 17 amino acids. Germline values: CDR1 SGDLS, CDR2 YYNGEE. Trimming stripped 0 bases from V and 7 bases from J, with 17 bases between. The DNA of the CDR3 is TGTGCCAGCAGCGTAGACTGGGGAGGGGCGAGGAATTCACCCCTCCACTTT. Protein product: CASSVDWGGARNSPLHF.

In this sample, this clonotype turned up a few times. The rearrangement joins TRBV4-3 to TRBJ2-1; 10 bases align to TRBD2. Trimming took 0 bases from V and 8 from J; bases not matched to a gene: 4. Germline V gene sequence: CDR1 LGHNA, CDR2 YSLEER. This CDR3 region has 15 residues. The CDR3 loop reads CASSQEEREGYEQFF. The CDR3, as DNA: TGCGCCAGCAGCCAAGAGGAGCGGGAGGGCTATGAGCAGTTCTTC.

This clonotype was detected many times. The chain is built from TRBV6-2 or TRBV6-3 and TRBJ2-3; weak D call: TRBD2 (5 bases). Between the trimmed V and J ends, which lost 5 bases and 0 bases, there was a span of 12 bases. Germline V gene sequence: CDR1 MNHEY, CDR2 SVGEGT. This CDR3 has 15 residues. CDR3 protein: CASSPSGSSTDTQYF. The CDR3 coding sequence is TGTGCCAGCAGTCCTTCGGGGAGTAGCACAGATACGCAGTATTTT.